This paragraph reports one TCR beta chain. The V and J ends lost 6 bases and 4 bases, in that order; junction bases with no gene match: 8. In germline, CDR1 is SNHLY, CDR2 FYNNEI. This CDR3 has 14 residues. The data derive from a study of blood T cell repertoires in COVID-19. TCRdb's table, derived via immunoSEQ multiplex PCR, lists solely in-frame clones and lacks some. The profile shows some 460,000 clones, around nine tenths of them singletons. Sequences were obtained from peripheral blood. The receptor comes from a young woman with acute or convalescent COVID-19. The V and J genes are TRBV2 and TRBJ1-1, with 7 bases that match TRBD1. CDR3 sequence: CASRGTDLGTEAFF. Written as DNA, the CDR3 is TGTGCCAGCAGGGGGACAGATTTGGGCACTGAAGCTTTCTTT.